This T cell receptor (beta chain) emerged from a study of blood T cell repertoires in COVID-19. Looking at the study overall: Researchers got acute and convalescent COVID-19 samples from the United States, Italy and Spain. The cDNA or gDNA used as material had been derived from T cells, B-cell-depleted T cells, or PBMCs.

Original handling: From reference gene primer amplification, estimates of nucleated cell counts were derived. Sequenced by immunoSEQ multiplex PCR; TCRdb stores in-frame clones only, minus some. V and J calls and clone size are copied from that table; D and trimming were computed from the DNA. The sample holds 300,000 to 350,000 clones, about 90% seen once. V was clipped by 2 bases and J by 0 bases, with 6 bases between them. Germline CDR1 is SGHNT and CDR2 is YYREEE (reference sequence). The CDR3 is 14 amino acids. The source material was peripheral blood. This receptor was obtained from a woman under 30 who had recovered from COVID-19. The V gene is TRBV5-4, the J gene TRBJ2-1; the D is unclear. CDR3 DNA sequence: TGTGCCAGCAGCTTTGGCGGCTCCTACAATGAGCAGTTCTTC. It codes for CASSFGGSYNEQFF.